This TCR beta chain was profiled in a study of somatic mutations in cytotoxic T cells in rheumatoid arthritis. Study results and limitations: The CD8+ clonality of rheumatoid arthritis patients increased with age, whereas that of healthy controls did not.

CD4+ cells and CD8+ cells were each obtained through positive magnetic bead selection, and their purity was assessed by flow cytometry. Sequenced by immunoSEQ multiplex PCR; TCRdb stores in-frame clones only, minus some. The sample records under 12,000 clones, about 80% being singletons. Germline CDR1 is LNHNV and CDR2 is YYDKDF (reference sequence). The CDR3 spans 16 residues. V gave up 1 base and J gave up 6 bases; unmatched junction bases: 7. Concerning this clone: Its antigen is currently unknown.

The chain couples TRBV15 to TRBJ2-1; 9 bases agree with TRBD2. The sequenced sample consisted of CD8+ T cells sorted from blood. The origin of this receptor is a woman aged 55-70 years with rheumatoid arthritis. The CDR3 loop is CATSRAPGLASNEQFF. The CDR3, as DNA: TGTGCCACCAGCAGAGCCCCGGGACTAGCCAGCAATGAGCAGTTCTTC.